This entry is about one TCR beta chain. Its antigen is currently unknown. In germline, CDR1 is KGHSH, CDR2 LQKENI. Trimming stripped 3 bases from V and 2 bases from J, with 17 bases between. The CDR3 totals 17 residues. The data derive from a study of cytomegalovirus exposure and HLA in healthy donors. In the PCR, 60 Vbeta and 13 Jbeta primers were used. TCRdb's copy holds only in-frame clones and misses some; the assay was immunoSEQ multiplex PCR. This sample contains about 58,000 clones. Whole-study results and caveats: CMV serostatus was the only recorded immune exposure for donors. HLA-A and HLA-B allele assignments for most subjects were reportedly predicted accurately using TCR beta sequences.

Source material: PBMCs. The sequence derives from a woman between 18 and 30 years old in good health and CMV-seronegative. This chain joins TRBV18 and TRBJ2-1, with D maybe TRBD2 (5 bases). The CDR3 loop is CASSPLATSGTYNEQFF. The DNA of the CDR3 is TGTGCCAGCTCACCCCTTGCTACCTCCGGGACCTACAATGAGCAGTTCTTC.